This is a list of T cell receptor beta chains from one sample in a study of T cells after yellow fever vaccination. A single record per CDR3 protein comes from TCRdb applying MiXCR to the 5' RACE reads. In the table there are some 300,000 distinct CDR3 sequences, 7.5% to 9% of which are singletons. The input for sequencing was CD4+ T cells sorted from PBMCs, taken 5 days after the yellow fever booster vaccination. The receptors stem from a man younger than 30 who received the YFV17D yellow fever vaccine. Both conserved end residues are part of each CDR3. A D gene is named only where the DNA matches it firmly. Only part of the rows carry a size: once, few, many, or a class if the clone is expanded.

TRBV7-9,TRBD1,many,TRBJ1-6,CASSLYGTGNYNSPLHF,TGTGCCAGCAGCTTATACGGGACAGGCAACTATAATTCACCCCTCCACTTT
TRBV5-1,.,few,TRBJ2-3,CASVRGGETDTQYF,TGCGCCAGCGTCAGGGGGGGGGAAACAGATACGCAGTATTTT
TRBV7-9,TRBD2,few,TRBJ2-3,CASSLGGSETDTQYF,TGTGCCAGCAGTTTGGGGGGGTCAGAGACAGATACGCAGTATTTT
TRBV24-1,TRBD1,few,TRBJ2-1,CATSDPRQGANEQFF,TGTGCCACCAGTGACCCGAGACAGGGGGCCAATGAGCAGTTCTTC
TRBV20-1,.,few,TRBJ1-1,CSARLRNTEAFF,TGCAGTGCTCGTCTCCGGAACACTGAAGCTTTCTTT
TRBV4-3,.,.,TRBJ1-3,CASSRQYPGNTIYF,TGCGCCAGCAGCAGACAGTATCCTGGAAACACCATATATTTT
TRBV5-4,.,few,TRBJ2-5,CASSLTGHPRETQYF,TGTGCCAGCAGCCTGACCGGACATCCTCGAGAGACCCAGTACTTC
TRBV5-1,.,many,TRBJ1-1,CASRSRRDTEAFF,TGCGCCAGCAGAAGCAGGAGGGACACTGAAGCTTTCTTT
TRBV5-4,TRBD1,.,TRBJ1-2,CASSLQGTGARYGYTF,TGTGCCAGCAGCTTGCAAGGGACAGGGGCCAGGTATGGCTACACCTTC
TRBV7-6,TRBD1,many,TRBJ1-5,CASSQGGFSNQPQHF,TGTGCCAGCAGCCAGGGGGGGTTTTCAAATCAGCCCCAGCATTTT
TRBV6-2/TRBV6-3,.,many,TRBJ2-1,CASSSDWTAAYLSSYNEQFF,TGTGCCAGCAGTTCTGACTGGACAGCCGCTTACCTTAGCTCCTACAATGAGCAGTTCTTC
TRBV9,.,.,TRBJ2-2,CASSVALGEGRTGELFF,TGTGCCAGCAGCGTAGCATTAGGAGAGGGGAGAACCGGGGAGCTGTTTTTT
TRBV9,.,.,TRBJ2-3,CASSVRTSRSTDTQYF,TGTGCCAGCAGCGTACGTACAAGCCGGAGCACAGATACGCAGTATTTT
TRBV6-5,.,.,TRBJ2-3,CASTNLRGTQYF,TGTGCCAGCACGAACTTGCGGGGTACGCAGTATTTT
TRBV5-4,TRBD2,.,TRBJ2-3,CASRGLAADTQYF,TGTGCCAGCAGGGGACTAGCTGCAGATACGCAGTATTTT
TRBV6-5,TRBD1,.,TRBJ2-1,CASSKGQGAFNEQFF,TGTGCCAGCAGTAAGGGACAGGGGGCGTTCAATGAGCAGTTCTTC
TRBV7-2,.,few,TRBJ2-3,CASSRDRSRTDTQYF,TGTGCCAGCAGCCGCGACAGGAGCCGCACAGATACGCAGTATTTT
TRBV20-1,.,.,TRBJ2-3,CSARASPDTQYF,TGCAGTGCTAGAGCCAGCCCCGATACGCAGTATTTT
TRBV20-1,.,few,TRBJ1-5,CSARPPSGSNQPQHF,TGCAGTGCTAGACCTCCCTCTGGAAGCAATCAGCCCCAGCATTTT
TRBV7-3,TRBD1,.,TRBJ2-3,CASSFSGTGADTQYF,TGTGCCAGCAGCTTCTCCGGGACAGGGGCAGATACGCAGTATTTT
TRBV6-2/TRBV6-3,TRBD1,.,TRBJ1-6,CASSNLGAGGSPLHF,TGTGCCAGCAGCAATCTCGGGGCAGGGGGTTCACCCCTCCACTTT
TRBV7-7,.,.,TRBJ1-2,CASSPIGDYGYTF,TGTGCTAGCAGCCCTATAGGGGACTATGGCTACACCTTC
TRBV27,.,many,TRBJ1-3,CASSLVPYGNTIYF,TGTGCCAGCAGTTTAGTCCCGTACGGAAACACCATATATTTT
TRBV4-2,TRBD2,.,TRBJ2-5,CASSQDRTSGDPQGTQYF,TGTGCCAGCAGCCAAGATAGAACTAGCGGGGACCCCCAGGGGACCCAGTACTTC
TRBV19,.,.,TRBJ1-1,CASSDSPMNTEAFF,TGTGCCAGTAGCGACAGTCCCATGAACACTGAAGCTTTCTTT
TRBV19,TRBD2,.,TRBJ2-3,CASSSGGTSDTQYF,TGTGCCAGTAGTAGCGGGGGGACCTCAGATACGCAGTATTTT
TRBV20-1,TRBD1,many,TRBJ2-7,CSAPGTGIYEQYF,TGCAGTGCTCCCGGGACAGGCATCTACGAGCAGTACTTC
TRBV12-3/TRBV12-4,TRBD2,many,TRBJ2-7,CASSSTSGGAYEQYF,TGTGCCAGCAGTTCGACTAGCGGGGGGGCCTACGAGCAGTACTTC
TRBV10-3,TRBD2,.,TRBJ2-7,CATAGTKSYEQYF,TGTGCCACGGCCGGGACTAAAAGCTACGAGCAGTACTTC
TRBV7-2,.,.,TRBJ1-2,CASSFDRNTNYGYTF,TGTGCCAGCAGTTTTGACAGGAACACAAACTATGGCTACACCTTC
TRBV7-9,.,many,TRBJ1-5,CASSSGARNQPQHF,TGTGCCAGCAGCTCCGGGGCCCGCAATCAGCCCCAGCATTTT
TRBV19,.,.,TRBJ2-5,CASSKGRGGGETQYF,TGTGCCAGTAGCAAGGGGCGTGGGGGCGGAGAGACCCAGTACTTC
TRBV5-1,.,.,TRBJ1-1,CASSLIRINRFTEAFF,TGCGCCAGCAGCTTAATTAGAATAAATCGGTTCACTGAAGCTTTCTTT
TRBV10-3,TRBD1,.,TRBJ2-7,CAISDRQGAYEQYF,TGTGCCATCAGTGACAGACAGGGGGCTTACGAGCAGTACTTC
TRBV5-4,.,few,TRBJ1-2,CASSPGGGCYGYTF,TGTGCCAGCAGCCCGGGAGGGGGTTGCTATGGCTACACCTTC
TRBV7-7,.,few,TRBJ2-5,CASSFGQPGGTQYF,TGTGCCAGCAGCTTCGGACAGCCTGGCGGGACCCAGTACTTC
TRBV28,TRBD1,.,TRBJ1-1,CASSLGTGDWLTEAFF,TGTGCCAGCAGCCTCGGGACAGGGGACTGGCTGACTGAAGCTTTCTTT
TRBV7-2,.,.,TRBJ1-1,CASLRVNTEAFF,TGTGCCAGCCTCCGGGTGAACACTGAAGCTTTCTTT
TRBV18,TRBD2,few,TRBJ2-7,CASSPRGGWSRNEQYF,TGTGCCAGCTCACCCCGCGGGGGGTGGTCGAGGAACGAGCAGTACTTC
TRBV4-3,.,.,TRBJ2-2,CASSQAAADTGELFF,TGCGCCAGCAGCCAAGCGGCCGCGGACACCGGGGAGCTGTTTTTT
TRBV2,TRBD1,many,TRBJ2-5,CAGQGPQETQYF,TGTGCCGGACAGGGTCCCCAAGAGACCCAGTACTTC
TRBV3-1,.,few,TRBJ1-1,CASSEGLRAEAFF,TGTGCCAGCAGTGAGGGGCTGAGGGCTGAAGCTTTCTTT
TRBV29-1,TRBD2,few,TRBJ2-7,CSVEALYTSGGTYEQYF,TGCAGCGTTGAAGCCCTCTATACTAGCGGGGGGACCTACGAGCAGTACTTC
TRBV20-1,.,.,TRBJ1-2,CSANLPGAENYGYTF,TGCAGTGCTAACCTGCCAGGGGCTGAGAACTATGGCTACACCTTC
TRBV20-1,.,few,TRBJ1-2,CSATDSGYTF,TGCAGTGCAACCGACAGTGGCTACACCTTC
TRBV18,TRBD1,.,TRBJ2-5,CASSQQGARLQETQYF,TGTGCCAGCTCACAACAGGGGGCTAGACTGCAAGAGACCCAGTACTTC
TRBV10-3,.,few,TRBJ1-1,CAISESWVDTEAFF,TGTGCCATCAGTGAGTCCTGGGTTGACACTGAAGCTTTCTTT
TRBV2,.,.,TRBJ1-4,CASSELTVEKLFF,TGTGCCAGCAGTGAACTAACGGTTGAAAAACTGTTTTTT
TRBV12-3/TRBV12-4,.,many,TRBJ1-1,CASSLGVGLGNTEAFF,TGTGCCAGCAGCCTAGGGGTAGGGCTGGGGAACACTGAAGCTTTCTTT
TRBV29-1,TRBD2,.,TRBJ2-5,CSVGTNLGETQYF,TGCAGCGTCGGGACTAACCTGGGCGAGACCCAGTACTTC
TRBV7-2,.,.,TRBJ1-2,CASSLDGGPLYGYTF,TGTGCCAGCAGCTTAGATGGGGGCCCACTCTATGGCTACACCTTC